The sequence of this TCR beta chain was determined in a study of neoadjuvant anti-PD-1 for oral cavity cancer. Study as a whole: Around day 43, patients without progression received a fourth nivolumab dose before surgery.

The assay was immunoSEQ multiplex PCR, and TCRdb's table has in-frame clones only and misses some. Here the sample spans thousands of clones, around 77% being singletons. CDR1 SEHNR and CDR2 FQNEAQ come from the germline V gene (reference sequence). This CDR3 is 13 amino acids long. V was shortened by 1 base and J by 4 bases, with 7 bases between the two germline ends. The receptor was isolated from a person aged 35-79 years with oral cavity squamous cell carcinoma. This chain uses TRBV7-9 with TRBJ1-1; perhaps TRBD1 as D (6 bases). The specimen was PBMCs, collected before nivolumab (anti-PD-1) treatment. The CDR3: CASSLGTATEAFF. The CDR3 DNA follows: TGTGCCAGCAGCTTAGGGACAGCCACTGAAGCTTTCTTT.